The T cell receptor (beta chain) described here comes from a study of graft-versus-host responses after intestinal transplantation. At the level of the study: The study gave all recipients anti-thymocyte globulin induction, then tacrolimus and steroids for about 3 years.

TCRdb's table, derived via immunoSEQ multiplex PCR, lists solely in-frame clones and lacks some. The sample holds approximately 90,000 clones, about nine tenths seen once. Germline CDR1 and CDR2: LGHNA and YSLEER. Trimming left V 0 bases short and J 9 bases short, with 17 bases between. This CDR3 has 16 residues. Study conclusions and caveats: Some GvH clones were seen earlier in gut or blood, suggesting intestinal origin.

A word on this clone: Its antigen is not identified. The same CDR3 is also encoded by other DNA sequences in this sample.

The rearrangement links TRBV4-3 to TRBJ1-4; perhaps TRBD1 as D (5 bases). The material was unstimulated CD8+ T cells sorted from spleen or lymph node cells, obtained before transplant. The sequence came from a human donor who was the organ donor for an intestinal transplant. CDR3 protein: CASSQESGLGTKKLFF. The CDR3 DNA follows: TGCGCCAGCAGCCAAGAATCGGGGCTCGGGACTAAAAAACTGTTTTTT.